The sequence of this TCR beta chain was determined in a study of blood T cell repertoires in COVID-19. Study as a whole: Sample material is recorded as cDNA or gDNA derived from T cells, B-cell-depleted T cells, or PBMCs.

Germline values: CDR1 MGHDK, CDR2 SYGVNS. The CDR3 contains 12 residues. V lost 3 bases and J 2 bases, leaving 4 bases between the germline ends. TCRdb keeps only in-frame clones here, not all; method: immunoSEQ multiplex PCR. The sample yields 360,000 or so clones, over 85% seen once. This clone was counted once. V usage is TRBV25-1 and J usage is TRBJ2-5; D not certain. Input material: peripheral blood. This receptor was obtained from a woman aged 60 to 75 with COVID-19, enrolled during active disease. DNA for the CDR3: TGTGCCAGCAGTGACATTCAAGAGACCCAGTACTTC. This codes for CASSDIQETQYF.